These 13 T cell receptor beta chains were sequenced from one sample in a study of CXCR3-negative and CXCR3-positive naive CD8 T cells (dated by TCRdb to about 2019). Paper-wide results and their limitations: TRB CDR3s from CXCR3-positive naive cells showed higher hydrophobicity (lower Kidera factor 4), lower energy, and higher strength and volume indices than CXCR3-negative naive cells.

Sequenced using a NextSeq 550. The Human TCR Profiling Kit (MiLaboratory) was used to make UMI-labeled 5' RACE TRB cDNA libraries. TCRdb reprocessed the reads and assigns one entry to each CDR3 protein sequence, leaving out DNA. This sample's clone table shows approximately 8,400 distinct CDR3 sequences. Jointly, the top ten make up 1.5% to 2.5% of the sample. These receptors are not linked to any known antigen. The material sequenced was naive CXCR3+ CD8+ T cells from blood. Per the publication, the cell subset or site label means: CD45RO-CCR7+CD27+CD95- naive CD8+ T cells expressing CXCR3 (TNR3+). The receptors were gathered from a human donor in good health. Some clones in this sample may be carry-over from other donors' samples.

This clonotype is deemed medium-sized (0.01 to 0.1%) by its frequency. This chain connects TRBV20-1 to TRBJ2-7; the D gene TCRdb calls, TRBD1, cannot be checked with no DNA. The CDR3 runs 12 residues. Germline CDR1 DFQATT, CDR2 SNEGSKA (reference sequence). The CDR3 protein is CSASQGTYEQYF.

This chain uses TRBV5-1 with TRBJ2-1; checking the TCRdb D call of TRBD1 is not possible without DNA. Germline loops: CDR1 SGHRS, CDR2 YFSETQ. The CDR3 has 14 residues. The CDR3 region is CASSSGQTYNEQFF.

Frequency places this clonotype as medium-sized. The chain couples TRBV19 to TRBJ1-5; TCRdb lists TRBD1, though no DNA is available to test this call. CDR1 is LNHDA, CDR2 SQIVND, per germline (reference sequence). The CDR3 runs 15 residues. CDR3 protein: CASSIVGQSNQPQHF. Based on the CDR3 plus reference TRBV19 and TRBJ1-5, the full variable domain is DGGITQSPKYLFRKEGQNVTLSCEQNLNHDAMYWYRQDPGQGLRLIYYSQIVNDFQKGDIAEGYSVSREKKESFPLTVTSAQKNPTAFYLCASSIVGQSNQPQHFGDGTRLSIL.

This clonotype is deemed medium-sized by its frequency. V usage is TRBV29-1 and J usage is TRBJ2-5; TCRdb lists TRBD2, though no DNA is available to test this call. The CDR3 spans 16 residues. Per the germline V gene, CDR1 is SQVTM and CDR2 is ANQGSEA. CDR3 sequence: CSVLSFPSGRAETQYF.

The rearrangement links TRBV5-1 to TRBJ2-7; without DNA, the TCRdb call of TRBD1 cannot be checked. This CDR3 region has 15 residues. The germline gives CDR1 SGHRS, CDR2 YFSETQ. The CDR3 reads CASSTGAVGFGEQYF.

The CDR3 spells CSVELAGGPYEQYF. This chain uses TRBV29-1 with TRBJ2-7; with no DNA, the TCRdb D assignment of TRBD2 cannot be verified. Per the germline V gene, CDR1 is SQVTM and CDR2 is ANQGSEA. The CDR3 has 14 amino acids.

The J gene is TRBJ2-7, the V gene TRBV29-1; checking the TCRdb D call of TRBD1 is not possible without DNA. This CDR3 has 12 residues. Per germline, CDR1 SQVTM and CDR2 ANQGSEA. CDR3 region: CSVWTGAYEQYF.

This clonotype shows up as medium-sized (0.01 to 0.1%) by frequency. The CDR3 region is CASSHAQRGNEQFF. The V and J genes are TRBV12-3 or TRBV12-4 and TRBJ2-1; TCRdb calls TRBD1, which cannot be checked without DNA. The CDR3 consists of 14 residues.

This clonotype is called medium-sized based on its frequency. This chain uses TRBV7-2 with TRBJ2-2; with no DNA, the TCRdb D assignment of TRBD2 cannot be verified. The CDR3 totals 21 residues. Germline assignment: CDR1 SGHTA and CDR2 FQGNSA. The CDR3 loop is CASSPDRGFPFVAGGAGELFF. The full variable domain, its missing parts supplied by reference TRBV7-2 and TRBJ2-2, is GAGVSQSPSNKVTEKGKDVELRCDPISGHTALYWYRQSLGQGLEFLIYFQGNSAPDKSGLPSDRFSAERTGGSVSTLTIQRTQQEDSAVYLCASSPDRGFPFVAGGAGELFFGEGSRLTVL.

The V gene is TRBV12-3 or TRBV12-4, the J gene TRBJ2-3. The CDR3 has 11 residues. CDR3 region: CASSDTDTQYF.

The chain carries TRBV5-1 and TRBJ2-3. The CDR3 totals 14 residues. Germline lookup yields CDR1 SGHRS and CDR2 YFSETQ. CDR3 region: CASSLSISTDTQYF.

The rearrangement links TRBV29-1 to TRBJ2-1; TCRdb calls TRBD1, which cannot be checked without DNA. In germline, CDR1 is SQVTM, CDR2 ANQGSEA. CDR3 size: 14 residues. CDR3 region: CSATGGRGYNEQFF.

This rearrangement joins TRBV4-1 to TRBJ1-2. This CDR3 contains 15 residues. The germline gives CDR1 MGHRA, CDR2 YSYEKL. CDR3 amino acids: CASSQERLTAYGYTF.